This T cell receptor beta chain is drawn from a study of blood T cell repertoires in COVID-19. As for the study in general: COVID-19 samples from acute and convalescent phases originated in the United States, Italy and Spain.

Original processing methods: For nucleated cells, counts were estimated from reference gene primer amplification. TCRdb's table, derived via immunoSEQ multiplex PCR, lists solely in-frame clones and lacks some. V, J and clone size are taken as reported in that table, and D and trimming were inferred from the DNA itself. The sample includes under 200,000 clones, roughly 86% of them seen just once. Sequencing was done on a sample of peripheral blood. The clonotype comes from an older man with acute or convalescent COVID-19.

The CDR3 DNA follows: TGCGCCAGCAGCTCCACCTATAGCGGGAACGACGAGCAGTACTTC. Translation: CASSSTYSGNDEQYF. The chain has TRBV5-1 and TRBJ2-7, with TRBD2 matching over 8 bases. The V gene's germline CDR1 is SGHRS and CDR2 YFSETQ. The CDR3 is 15 residues long. Trimming at V came to 3 bases and at J to 5 bases, leaving 10 bases not matched to a gene.